The TCR beta chain described here comes from a study of blood T cell repertoires in COVID-19. About the research overall: Both acute and convalescent COVID-19 samples were obtained from the United States, Italy and Spain. PBMCs, B-cell-depleted T cells, or T cells provided the cDNA or gDNA that made up the material.

The repertoire was sequenced with immunoSEQ multiplex PCR; TCRdb's copy has only in-frame clones and lacks some. The table has around 140,000 clones, about 81% seen once. V lost 4 bases, J lost 2 bases, and 15 bases lay in between. The germline V gene has CDR1 MRHNA and CDR2 SNTAGT. This CDR3 region has 16 residues. Sequencing was performed on peripheral blood. This TCR came from a woman at least 80 years old with acute or convalescent COVID-19. The V gene is TRBV6-4, the J gene TRBJ2-4; D gene ambiguous. DNA of the CDR3: TGTGCCAGCAGTGGCTTAGTGATGGTGTCCAAAAACATTCAGTACTTC. This gives the protein CASSGLVMVSKNIQYF.